Described below is a single T cell receptor (beta chain) sequence and its context. The data were taken from a study of blood T cell repertoires in COVID-19. Turning to the study itself: Sites across the United States, Italy and Spain contributed samples from acute and convalescent COVID-19. The cDNA or gDNA used as material had been derived from T cells, B-cell-depleted T cells, or PBMCs.

In the authors' workflow: By means of reference gene primer amplification, nucleated cell counts were estimated. Sequenced by immunoSEQ multiplex PCR; TCRdb stores in-frame clones only, minus some. V, J and clone size reflect that table, while D and trimming were determined from the DNA. Here the sample spans approximately 200,000 clones, roughly 88% being singletons. Per the germline V gene, CDR1 is MNHEY and CDR2 is SVGAGI. J gave up 2 bases and V 0 bases, and 3 bases lay outside the gene matches. This CDR3 comprises 16 residues. This chain joins TRBV6-5 and TRBJ1-3; 8 bases line up with TRBD1. The specimen was peripheral blood. The receptor was isolated from a human donor with active or convalescent COVID-19. The donor label of this sample is uncertain. CDR3 sequence (DNA): TGTGCCAGCAGTTACTCTGACAGGGGAACTGGAAACACCATATATTTT. Its protein is CASSYSDRGTGNTIYF.